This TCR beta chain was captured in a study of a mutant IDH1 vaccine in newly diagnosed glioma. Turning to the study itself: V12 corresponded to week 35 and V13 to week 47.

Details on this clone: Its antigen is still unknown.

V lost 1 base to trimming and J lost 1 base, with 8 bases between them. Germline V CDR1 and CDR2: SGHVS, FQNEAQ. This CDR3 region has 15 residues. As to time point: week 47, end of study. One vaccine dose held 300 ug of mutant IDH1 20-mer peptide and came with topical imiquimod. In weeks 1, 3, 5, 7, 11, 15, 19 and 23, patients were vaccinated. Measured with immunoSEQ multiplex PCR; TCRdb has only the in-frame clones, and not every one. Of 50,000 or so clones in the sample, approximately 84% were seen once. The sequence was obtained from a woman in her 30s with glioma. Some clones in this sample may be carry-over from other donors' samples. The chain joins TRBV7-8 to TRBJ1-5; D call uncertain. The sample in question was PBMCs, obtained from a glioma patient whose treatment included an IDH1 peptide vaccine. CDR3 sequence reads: CASSLGSGSNQPQHF. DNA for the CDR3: TGTGCCAGCAGCTTAGGATCAGGAAGCAATCAGCCCCAGCATTTT. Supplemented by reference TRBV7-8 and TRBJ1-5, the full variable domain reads GAGVSQSPRYKVAKRGQDVALRCDPISGHVSLFWYQQALGQGPEFLTYFQNEAQLDKSGLPSDRFFAERPEGSVSTLKIQRTQQEDSAVYLCASSLGSGSNQPQHFGDGTRLSIL.